This is a list of T cell receptor beta chains from one sample in a study of blood T cell repertoires in COVID-19. The table came from immunoSEQ multiplex PCR; TCRdb's copy has only in-frame clones and leaves some out. The table has roughly 150,000 clones, roughly four fifths seen once. The sequencing sample was made of peripheral blood. These receptors were taken from a human donor in a cohort sampled during active COVID-19. Both conserved end residues are part of each CDR3. A D gene is named only where the DNA matches it firmly. Size is omitted from some rows. Given values are once, few, many or a class for expanded clones.

abundance: -
j_gene: TRBJ2-5
v_gene: TRBV7-9
d_gene: -
CDR3aa: CASSPRGAILGNPTQYF
CDR3nt: TGTGCCAGCAGCCCCCGGGGAGCTATACTAGGGAATCCGACCCAGTACTTC

abundance: -
j_gene: TRBJ1-6
v_gene: TRBV6-5
d_gene: -
CDR3aa: CASIPREGGRALHF
CDR3nt: TGTGCCAGCATCCCCCGGGAGGGAGGTAGGGCCCTCCACTTT

abundance: -
j_gene: TRBJ2-3
v_gene: TRBV6-5
d_gene: TRBD1
CDR3aa: CASSYPDRGGTDTQYF
CDR3nt: TGTGCCAGCAGTTACCCGGACAGGGGAGGGACAGATACGCAGTATTTT

abundance: -
j_gene: TRBJ1-2
v_gene: TRBV10-1
d_gene: -
CDR3aa: CASSQDSDYGYTF
CDR3nt: TGCGCCAGCAGCCAGGACAGCGACTATGGCTACACCTTC

abundance: -
j_gene: TRBJ2-2
v_gene: TRBV7-9
d_gene: -
CDR3aa: CASSLATETGELFF
CDR3nt: TGTGCCAGCAGCTTAGCCACAGAAACCGGGGAGCTGTTTTTT

abundance: -
j_gene: TRBJ2-3
v_gene: TRBV18
d_gene: TRBD1
CDR3aa: CASSFTGQGRGTDTQYF
CDR3nt: TGTGCCAGCTCGTTCACGGGACAGGGACGAGGCACAGATACGCAGTATTTT

abundance: -
j_gene: TRBJ1-1
v_gene: TRBV29-1
d_gene: -
CDR3aa: CSATPLNTEAFF
CDR3nt: TGCAGCGCGACACCTTTGAACACTGAAGCTTTCTTT

abundance: -
j_gene: TRBJ1-1
v_gene: TRBV7-3
d_gene: TRBD1
CDR3aa: CASSPPTGTGDTEAFF
CDR3nt: TGTGCCAGCAGCCCGCCCACCGGGACAGGGGACACTGAAGCTTTCTTT

abundance: few
j_gene: TRBJ2-2
v_gene: TRBV19
d_gene: TRBD1
CDR3aa: CASAPGGNTGELFF
CDR3nt: TGTGCCAGTGCTCCAGGGGGCAACACCGGGGAGCTGTTTTTT

abundance: few
j_gene: TRBJ1-4
v_gene: TRBV5-4
d_gene: -
CDR3aa: CASSPGKGRLFF
CDR3nt: TGTGCCAGCAGCCCGGGTAAGGGGCGACTGTTTTTT

abundance: once
j_gene: TRBJ2-7
v_gene: TRBV2
d_gene: -
CDR3aa: CASRAGQIFPEQYF
CDR3nt: TGTGCCAGCAGAGCCGGACAGATATTCCCCGAGCAGTACTTC

abundance: -
j_gene: TRBJ2-2
v_gene: TRBV5-1
d_gene: TRBD1
CDR3aa: CASSLKTGSPGELFF
CDR3nt: TGCGCCAGCAGCTTAAAGACAGGGTCGCCCGGGGAGCTGTTTTTT

abundance: -
j_gene: TRBJ1-2
v_gene: TRBV6-1
d_gene: -
CDR3aa: CASSESYGGYTF
CDR3nt: TGTGCCAGCAGTGAATCTTACGGTGGCTACACCTTC

abundance: -
j_gene: TRBJ1-6
v_gene: TRBV11-2
d_gene: -
CDR3aa: CASSIPTGLNSPLHF
CDR3nt: TGTGCCAGCAGCATTCCGACAGGCCTCAATTCACCCCTCCACTTT

abundance: -
j_gene: TRBJ2-2
v_gene: TRBV5-1
d_gene: TRBD2
CDR3aa: CASSLVAGVNPGELFF
CDR3nt: TGCGCCAGCAGCTTGGTGGCGGGGGTTAATCCCGGGGAGCTGTTTTTT

abundance: -
j_gene: TRBJ2-2
v_gene: TRBV5-4
d_gene: -
CDR3aa: CASSLAGMNTGELFF
CDR3nt: TGTGCCAGCAGCTTGGCAGGAATGAACACCGGGGAGCTGTTTTTT

abundance: few
j_gene: TRBJ2-1
v_gene: TRBV3-1/TRBV3-2
d_gene: TRBD2
CDR3aa: CASSNSGDGNEQFF
CDR3nt: TGTGCCAGCAGTAATAGCGGGGATGGCAATGAGCAGTTCTTC

abundance: -
j_gene: TRBJ1-3
v_gene: TRBV14
d_gene: -
CDR3aa: CASSQDRLGGWSGNTIYF
CDR3nt: TGTGCCAGCAGCCAAGATCGATTGGGGGGATGGTCTGGAAACACCATATATTTT

abundance: -
j_gene: TRBJ2-1
v_gene: TRBV9
d_gene: -
CDR3aa: CASSVAGDNEQFF
CDR3nt: TGTGCCAGCAGCGTAGCCGGAGACAATGAGCAGTTCTTC

abundance: -
j_gene: TRBJ1-2
v_gene: TRBV5-6
d_gene: -
CDR3aa: CASSLVGTGYGYTF
CDR3nt: TGTGCCAGCAGCTTGGTTGGTACAGGGTATGGCTACACCTTC

abundance: -
j_gene: TRBJ2-2
v_gene: TRBV10-3
d_gene: -
CDR3aa: CAIREDSKRSNTGELFF
CDR3nt: TGTGCCATCAGGGAGGACAGTAAGAGATCGAACACCGGGGAGCTGTTTTTT

abundance: -
j_gene: TRBJ1-5
v_gene: TRBV11-3
d_gene: TRBD1
CDR3aa: CASSLAQGASQPQHF
CDR3nt: TGTGCCAGCAGTCTTGCACAGGGGGCAAGTCAGCCCCAGCATTTT

abundance: -
j_gene: TRBJ1-2
v_gene: TRBV25-1
d_gene: TRBD1
CDR3aa: CASSEFGTGAYGYTF
CDR3nt: TGTGCCAGCAGTGAATTTGGGACAGGGGCCTATGGCTACACCTTC

abundance: -
j_gene: TRBJ1-1
v_gene: TRBV6-4
d_gene: TRBD1
CDR3aa: CASRKKGTGTTEAFF
CDR3nt: TGTGCCAGCAGGAAAAAAGGGACAGGGACCACTGAAGCTTTCTTT

abundance: -
j_gene: TRBJ1-5
v_gene: TRBV5-6
d_gene: -
CDR3aa: CASSILQGANQPQHF
CDR3nt: TGTGCCAGCAGCATCCTACAGGGCGCAAATCAGCCCCAGCATTTT

abundance: -
j_gene: TRBJ2-1
v_gene: TRBV7-9
d_gene: -
CDR3aa: CASTPGSYNEQFF
CDR3nt: TGTGCCAGCACCCCAGGCAGCTACAATGAGCAGTTCTTC

abundance: -
j_gene: TRBJ1-1
v_gene: TRBV29-1
d_gene: -
CDR3aa: CSVVGHNLNTEAFF
CDR3nt: TGCAGCGTTGTGGGACACAACTTGAACACTGAAGCTTTCTTT

abundance: -
j_gene: TRBJ1-2
v_gene: TRBV27
d_gene: -
CDR3aa: CASSPSRGSNYGYTF
CDR3nt: TGTGCCAGCAGTCCCTCTCGAGGGAGCAACTATGGCTACACCTTC

abundance: -
j_gene: TRBJ2-7
v_gene: TRBV12-5
d_gene: -
CDR3aa: CASALPLTENEQYF
CDR3nt: TGTGCTAGTGCCTTGCCCCTGACAGAAAACGAGCAGTACTTC

abundance: -
j_gene: TRBJ2-1
v_gene: TRBV6-2/TRBV6-3
d_gene: TRBD1
CDR3aa: CASSRDRGHEQFF
CDR3nt: TGTGCCAGCAGTCGGGACAGGGGCCATGAGCAGTTCTTC

abundance: once
j_gene: TRBJ2-7
v_gene: TRBV6-5
d_gene: -
CDR3aa: CASSYSRGNGEQYF
CDR3nt: TGTGCCAGCAGTTACTCTAGGGGGAACGGCGAGCAGTACTTC

abundance: few
j_gene: TRBJ2-7
v_gene: TRBV3-1/TRBV3-2
d_gene: -
CDR3aa: CASSQATYEQYF
CDR3nt: TGTGCCAGCAGCCAAGCAACCTACGAGCAGTACTTC

abundance: -
j_gene: TRBJ2-7
v_gene: TRBV18
d_gene: TRBD1
CDR3aa: CASSPQGGRYEQYF
CDR3nt: TGTGCCAGCTCACCCCAAGGGGGCCGTTACGAGCAGTACTTC

abundance: -
j_gene: TRBJ2-2
v_gene: TRBV6-6
d_gene: -
CDR3aa: CASSRAATTGAGSTGELFF
CDR3nt: TGTGCCAGCAGTCGAGCCGCCACGACAGGAGCCGGTAGCACCGGGGAGCTGTTTTTT

abundance: -
j_gene: TRBJ1-2
v_gene: TRBV5-6
d_gene: TRBD1
CDR3aa: CASSRASSGTGIHGYTF
CDR3nt: TGTGCCAGCAGCCGCGCTTCCTCCGGGACAGGGATACATGGCTACACCTTC

abundance: -
j_gene: TRBJ1-3
v_gene: TRBV19
d_gene: TRBD1
CDR3aa: CASRLGTGDGNTIYF
CDR3nt: TGTGCCAGTAGACTTGGGACAGGGGATGGAAACACCATATATTTT

abundance: once
j_gene: TRBJ2-5
v_gene: TRBV5-1
d_gene: -
CDR3aa: CASSSGQQETQYF
CDR3nt: TGCGCCAGCAGCTCCGGACAGCAAGAGACCCAGTACTTC

abundance: once
j_gene: TRBJ1-2
v_gene: TRBV20-1
d_gene: -
CDR3aa: CSASPNSGYTF
CDR3nt: TGCAGTGCTAGCCCCAATTCCGGCTACACCTTC

abundance: -
j_gene: TRBJ1-2
v_gene: TRBV12-5
d_gene: TRBD1
CDR3aa: CASGAGTGVSGYTF
CDR3nt: TGTGCTAGTGGTGCCGGGACAGGGGTGAGTGGCTACACCTTC

abundance: -
j_gene: TRBJ1-2
v_gene: TRBV27
d_gene: TRBD1
CDR3aa: CASWDRGVYGYTF
CDR3nt: TGTGCCAGTTGGGACAGGGGGGTTTATGGCTACACCTTC

abundance: -
j_gene: TRBJ1-5
v_gene: TRBV28
d_gene: TRBD1
CDR3aa: CASRQDRGGNQPQHF
CDR3nt: TGTGCCAGCAGACAAGACAGGGGAGGTAATCAGCCCCAGCATTTT

abundance: -
j_gene: TRBJ1-3
v_gene: TRBV18
d_gene: TRBD1
CDR3aa: CASSPEQGALGNTIYF
CDR3nt: TGTGCCAGCTCACCAGAACAGGGGGCGCTTGGAAACACCATATATTTT

abundance: -
j_gene: TRBJ2-1
v_gene: TRBV11-1
d_gene: -
CDR3aa: CASSLEIETSYNEQFF
CDR3nt: TGTGCCAGCAGCTTAGAAATCGAGACTAGTTACAATGAGCAGTTCTTC

abundance: -
j_gene: TRBJ2-2
v_gene: TRBV9
d_gene: -
CDR3aa: CASTSLRGGELFF
CDR3nt: TGTGCCAGCACCTCCCTCCGGGGCGGGGAGCTGTTTTTT

abundance: once
j_gene: TRBJ2-5
v_gene: TRBV7-2
d_gene: TRBD1
CDR3aa: CASSPGTGHNVQYF
CDR3nt: TGTGCCAGCAGCCCCGGGACAGGGCATAATGTCCAGTACTTC

abundance: -
j_gene: TRBJ2-4
v_gene: TRBV5-1
d_gene: -
CDR3aa: CASSLVGEAKNIQYF
CDR3nt: TGCGCCAGCAGCTTGGTAGGGGAAGCCAAAAACATTCAGTACTTC

abundance: -
j_gene: TRBJ2-1
v_gene: TRBV19
d_gene: -
CDR3aa: CASSIETAGARNEQFF
CDR3nt: TGTGCCAGTAGTATTGAGACGGCAGGGGCTCGGAATGAGCAGTTCTTC

abundance: -
j_gene: TRBJ2-4
v_gene: TRBV9
d_gene: TRBD1
CDR3aa: CASSADRGLDIQYF
CDR3nt: TGTGCCAGCAGCGCGGACAGGGGGCTGGACATTCAGTACTTC

abundance: -
j_gene: TRBJ2-6
v_gene: TRBV5-1
d_gene: TRBD1
CDR3aa: CASSQDRGTPGANVLTF
CDR3nt: TGCGCCAGCAGCCAGGACAGGGGGACCCCTGGGGCCAACGTCCTGACTTTC

abundance: -
j_gene: TRBJ1-3
v_gene: TRBV5-6
d_gene: -
CDR3aa: CASSLVGLSGNTIYF
CDR3nt: TGTGCCAGCAGCTTGGTGGGGCTATCCGGAAACACCATATATTTT

abundance: -
j_gene: TRBJ1-1
v_gene: TRBV29-1
d_gene: -
CDR3aa: CSTLRAETEAFF
CDR3nt: TGCAGCACCCTCAGGGCGGAAACTGAAGCTTTCTTT

abundance: -
j_gene: TRBJ2-3
v_gene: TRBV10-3
d_gene: TRBD2
CDR3aa: CAISVTSGGVDTQYF
CDR3nt: TGTGCCATCAGTGTGACTAGCGGGGGGGTTGATACGCAGTATTTT

abundance: -
j_gene: TRBJ1-1
v_gene: TRBV19
d_gene: -
CDR3aa: CASVTENTEAFF
CDR3nt: TGTGCCAGTGTGACAGAGAACACTGAAGCTTTCTTT

abundance: -
j_gene: TRBJ2-7
v_gene: TRBV19
d_gene: TRBD1
CDR3aa: CASSPRQGASSYEQYF
CDR3nt: TGTGCCAGTAGTCCAAGACAGGGGGCCAGCTCCTACGAGCAGTACTTC